The 20 T cell receptor beta chains below come from one sample, sequenced in a study of identical twins. TCRdb ran MiXCR on the 5' RACE reads and lists one entry per CDR3 protein. The sample includes around 550,000 distinct CDR3 sequences, 13% to 15% of them seen just once. The sample was also linked to a second study, of yellow fever vaccine responses in identical twins.

The sample was CD4+ T cells sorted from blood. These receptors originate from a woman between 18 and 29 years old in good health.

V and J are TRBV7-7 and TRBJ2-7, with TRBD1 matching 7 bases. V lost 5 bases to trimming and J lost 3 bases; unmatched junction nucleotides: 13. Looked up from germline, CDR1 is SSHAT and CDR2 is FNYEAQ (reference sequence). This CDR3 comprises 16 residues. CDR3 nucleotide sequence: TGTGCCAGCAGCAAAGACCGGTACAGGGGAAACTACGAGCAGTACGTC. This gives the protein CASSKDRYRGNYEQYV.

A few counts support this clonotype. This chain's CDR3 is CASSIPVTSGLYNEQFF. CDR3 DNA sequence: TGTGCCAGCAGCATCCCCGTGACTAGCGGGCTCTACAATGAGCAGTTCTTC. The chain joins TRBV7-8 to TRBJ2-1; TRBD2 aligns across 10 bases. Germline loops: CDR1 SGHVS, CDR2 FQNEAQ. After removal of 5 bases from V and 3 bases from J, the junction contained 10 bases not matched to a gene. There are 17 residues in the CDR3.

In its sample, this clonotype was seen a few times. The V call is TRBV12-3 or TRBV12-4, the J call TRBJ1-5; possible D gene TRBD1, 6 bases. The CDR3 is 15 amino acids. The V gene lost 6 bases and the J gene lost 7 bases, with 19 bases spanning the gap. The CDR3, as DNA: TGTGCCAGCAGCCCATCGCGGGGGGCTAACCAGCCCCAGCATTTT. It encodes CASSPSRGANQPQHF.

In this sample, this clonotype turned up many times. The V gene is TRBV5-1, the J gene TRBJ2-1; D gene uncertain. The germline V gene encodes CDR1 SGHRS and CDR2 YFSETQ. V shed 1 base and J shed 4 bases, with 3 bases lying between them. The CDR3 runs to 12 residues. The DNA of the CDR3 is TGCGCCAGCAGCTTGAATTACAATGAGCAGTTCTTC. Translated, it gives CASSLNYNEQFF. The full variable domain, completed using reference TRBV5-1 and TRBJ2-1, is KAGVTQTPRYLIKTRGQQVTLSCSPISGHRSVSWYQQTPGQGLQFLFEYFSETQRNKGNFPGRFSGRQFSNSRSEMNVSTLELGDSALYLCASSLNYNEQFFGPGTRLTVL.

This clonotype was seen only a few times. This chain uses TRBV11-2 with TRBJ2-7, with D perhaps TRBD2 (6 bases). Germline V gene data show CDR1 as SGHAT and CDR2 as FQNNGV. The CDR3 spans 14 residues. Trimming stripped 7 bases from V and 4 bases from J, with 17 bases between. The CDR3: CASTQIGGLYEQYV. CDR3 in DNA: TGTGCCAGCACTCAAATTGGGGGACTTTACGAGCAGTACGTC.

The rearrangement links TRBV20-1 to TRBJ1-1; possible D gene TRBD1, 6 bases. The CDR3 consists of 15 residues. Trimming left V 3 bases short and J 6 bases short, with 20 bases between. Looked up from germline, CDR1 is DFQATT and CDR2 is SNEGSKA (reference sequence). The CDR3 loop is CSASRSGHPGAEAFF. For the CDR3, the DNA is TGCAGTGCTAGTCGGTCGGGACACCCGGGGGCTGAAGCTTTCTTT.

The V and J genes are TRBV9 and TRBJ1-6; a weak D match, TRBD1 (6 bases). The CDR3 contains 15 residues. Germline V gene data show CDR1 as SGDLS and CDR2 as YYNGEE. The ends were cut back, 3 bases at V and 3 bases at J, with 10 bases in the middle. This chain's CDR3 is CASSGPGDYNSPLHF. In nucleotides, the CDR3 is TGTGCCAGCAGCGGCCCAGGGGACTATAATTCACCCCTCCACTTT.

This clonotype was seen a handful of times. The V gene is TRBV5-1, the J gene TRBJ2-4; D gene uncertain. This CDR3 spans 14 amino acids. Germline V gene data show CDR1 as SGHRS and CDR2 as YFSETQ. V lost 4 bases to trimming and J lost 0 bases, with 8 bases between them. CDR3: CASSLNTAKNIQYF. The CDR3 DNA follows: TGCGCCAGCAGCCTAAATACAGCCAAAAACATTCAGTACTTC. The full variable domain, completed using reference TRBV5-1 and TRBJ2-4, is KAGVTQTPRYLIKTRGQQVTLSCSPISGHRSVSWYQQTPGQGLQFLFEYFSETQRNKGNFPGRFSGRQFSNSRSEMNVSTLELGDSALYLCASSLNTAKNIQYFGAGTRLSVL.

V gene TRBV20-1 combines with J gene TRBJ1-1; D not certain. Germline CDR1 DFQATT, CDR2 SNEGSKA (reference sequence). Trimming cost V 3 bases and J 4 bases, with 9 bases left between them. This CDR3 comprises 12 residues. CDR3 sequence: CSASAMSTEAFF. CDR3 DNA sequence: TGCAGTGCTAGTGCAATGAGCACTGAAGCTTTCTTT.

CDR3 sequence reads: CASRRGGSLTYEQYV. CDR3 sequence (DNA): TGTGCCAGCAGACGGGGGGGCTCATTAACCTACGAGCAGTACGTC. The chain uses TRBV2 and TRBJ2-7; 8 positions match TRBD2. Trimming at V came to 6 bases and at J to 2 bases, leaving 9 bases not matched to a gene. The germline V gene encodes CDR1 SNHLY and CDR2 FYNNEI. The CDR3 extends over 15 amino acids.

This clonotype occurred a few times. CDR3 residues: CASSRTSGALYNEQFF. DNA for the CDR3: TGTGCCAGCAGCCGAACTAGCGGGGCATTGTACAATGAGCAGTTCTTC. The V gene is TRBV9, the J gene TRBJ2-1; TRBD2 matches at 10 bases. J was trimmed by 4 bases and V by 4 bases; bases with no gene match: 8. The CDR3 is made up of 16 amino acids. Germline V gives CDR1 SGDLS, CDR2 YYNGEE.

The CDR3 bases are TGTGCCAGCAGCCCAGGACTAGCGGGAGCCGGCTACGAGCAGTACTTC. This sequence encodes CASSPGLAGAGYEQYF. This rearrangement joins TRBV11-1 to TRBJ2-7; TRBD2 aligns across 13 bases. Looked up from germline, CDR1 is SGHAT and CDR2 is FQDESV (reference sequence). Trimming took 5 bases from V and 3 from J; bases not matched to a gene: 7. This CDR3 contains 16 residues.

This clonotype was observed a handful of times. The gene calls are TRBV4-2 and TRBJ2-1; 9 positions match TRBD2. The CDR3 runs to 16 residues. CDR1 LGHNA and CDR2 YNFKEQ come from the germline V gene. V shed 3 bases and J 14 bases; nucleotides not matched to a gene: 17. The DNA for the CDR3 is TGTGCCAGCAGCCAGGACGTAGCGGGAGTGGGAGGGGAAGAGTTCTTC. Its protein is CASSQDVAGVGGEEFF.

This chain connects TRBV9 to TRBJ2-2; 8 bases line up with TRBD1. From germline, CDR1 is SGDLS and CDR2 YYNGEE. The length of the CDR3 is 16 residues. With V trimmed by 4 bases and J by 2 bases, 7 bases remained unmatched. The CDR3 sequence is CASSPWTGTNTGELFF. DNA of the CDR3: TGTGCCAGCAGCCCCTGGACAGGGACAAACACCGGGGAGCTGTTTTTT. Supplemented by reference TRBV9 and TRBJ2-2, the full variable domain reads DSGVTQTPKHLITATGQRVTLRCSPRSGDLSVYWYQQSLDQGLQFLIQYYNGEERAKGNILERFSAQQFPDLHSELNLSSLELGDSALYFCASSPWTGTNTGELFFGEGSRLTVL.

This chain links TRBV15 with TRBJ2-1; 8 nucleotides align to TRBD2. Germline V gene lookup returns CDR1 LNHNV and CDR2 YYDKDF (reference sequence). J lost 5 bases, V lost 0 bases, and 9 bases had no gene match. The CDR3 spans 17 residues. For the CDR3, the DNA is TGTGCCACCAGCAGAGAGCGACTAGCGTATCTAAACAATGAGCAGTTCTTC. It is translated as CATSRERLAYLNNEQFF.

The chain employs TRBV25-1 and TRBJ2-7; D ambiguous. This CDR3 has 14 residues. The ends were cut back, 0 bases at V and 6 bases at J, with 12 bases in the middle. Germline CDR1 reads MGHDK; CDR2 reads SYGVNS. CDR3 nucleotide sequence: TGTGCCAGCAGTGAATATGGTGGAAATCGCGAGCAGTACTTC. Protein product: CASSEYGGNREQYF.

The chain uses TRBV11-2 and TRBJ2-1, with a weak D call TRBD2 (6 bases). Trimming stripped 0 bases from V and 5 bases from J, with 17 bases between. Germline V gene sequence: CDR1 SGHAT, CDR2 FQNNGV. CDR3 length: 17 amino acids. The CDR3 loop reads CASSLEGRRGRDNEQFF. CDR3 in DNA: TGTGCCAGCAGCTTAGAGGGGCGGCGGGGTCGGGACAATGAGCAGTTCTTC.

The genes are TRBV12-3 or TRBV12-4 and TRBJ2-2, with D unclear. This CDR3 region has 14 residues. Trimming removed 6 bases from V and 1 base from J, with 9 bases in between. Here the CDR3 DNA reads TGTGCCAGCAGAAAAGTGGGGAACACCGGGGAGCTGTTTTTT. It yields the protein CASRKVGNTGELFF.

The V gene is TRBV5-1, the J gene TRBJ2-1; unclear D gene. The CDR3 loop spans 15 amino acids. Germline V gene data show CDR1 as SGHRS and CDR2 as YFSETQ. The V end was cut by 1 base, the J end by 0 bases, with 8 bases between. CDR3 loop: CASSLMGSSYNEQFF. The DNA for the CDR3 is TGCGCCAGCAGCTTGATGGGGTCCTCCTACAATGAGCAGTTCTTC.

This clonotype was counted a few times. The chain links TRBV20-1 to TRBJ1-3, with no clear D. Germline assignment: CDR1 DFQATT and CDR2 SNEGSKA (reference sequence). The CDR3 is 13 residues long. Trimming removed 5 bases from V and 1 base from J, with 9 bases in between. The CDR3 here is CSAPHGSGNTIYF. In DNA, the CDR3 is TGCAGTGCTCCCCACGGGTCTGGAAACACCATATATTTT.